The 29 T cell receptor beta chains in this list originate from one sample, sequenced in a study of monozygotic twins with inflammatory bowel disease. TCRdb derives one entry per CDR3 protein from the 5' RACE reads, leaving out DNA. Its table records 300,000 to 450,000 distinct CDR3 sequences. Input material: blood. The receptors originated from a human donor with ulcerative colitis or Crohn's disease, or a healthy co-twin of an affected twin (not recorded which).

The rearrangement links TRBV27 to TRBJ2-7. This CDR3 is built from 14 residues. Germline values: CDR1 MNHEY, CDR2 SMNVEV (reference sequence). The CDR3 protein is CASSLTRSTYEQYF.

The rearrangement links TRBV2 to TRBJ2-1. The CDR3 extends over 15 amino acids. Germline loops: CDR1 SNHLY, CDR2 FYNNEI. The CDR3 protein is CASSPLQSSYNEQFF.

The V gene is TRBV12-3 or TRBV12-4, the J gene TRBJ1-5. CDR3 length: 14 amino acids. This CDR3 reads CASSFHSSNQPQHF.

This chain connects TRBV4-3 to TRBJ1-5. From germline, CDR1 is LGHNA and CDR2 YSLEER. The CDR3 consists of 17 residues. The CDR3 spells CASSQDLGREAGQPQHF.

This chain connects TRBV4-1 to TRBJ2-7. This CDR3 is 16 amino acids long. Germline CDR1 and CDR2: MGHRA and YSYEKL. CDR3 sequence reads: CASSQDTSTGTYEQYF.

The chain is built from TRBV6-2 or TRBV6-3 and TRBJ2-5; TCRdb gives TRBD2 as the D gene, but with no DNA this cannot be confirmed. Germline-derived CDR1 and CDR2 are MNHEY and SVGEGT. The CDR3 contains 13 residues. CDR3 loop: CASTRDSRETQYF.

J is TRBJ2-7 and V is TRBV11-3. CDR3 length: 15 residues. Germline lookup yields CDR1 SGHNT and CDR2 YENEEA. CDR3 region: CASSSGRVSSYEQYF.

Here the CDR3 reads CSAKQGIAGELFF. The gene calls are TRBV20-1 and TRBJ2-2; TCRdb's D call of TRBD1 is untestable without DNA. CDR1 is DFQATT, CDR2 SNEGSKA, per germline (reference sequence). The CDR3 spans 13 residues.

The rearrangement uses TRBV20-1 and TRBJ2-5; TCRdb lists TRBD1, though no DNA is available to test this call. From germline, CDR1 is DFQATT and CDR2 SNEGSKA (reference sequence). This CDR3 has 13 residues. CDR3: CSASDSNQETQYF.

The chain joins TRBV6-5 to TRBJ1-6. The CDR3 length is 15 residues. Germline values: CDR1 MNHEY, CDR2 SVGAGI. The CDR3 loop is CASSYRSRYNSPLHF.

The rearrangement joins TRBV7-3 to TRBJ2-1; lacking DNA, the TRBD2 call made by TCRdb goes unchecked. Germline V gene sequence: CDR1 SGHTA, CDR2 FQGTGA. The CDR3 contains 16 residues. The CDR3 here is CASSLRTSLSYNEQFF.

The V call is TRBV12-3 or TRBV12-4, the J call TRBJ1-1; with no DNA, the TCRdb D assignment of TRBD1 cannot be verified. CDR3 length: 15 residues. This CDR3 is CASRRPGHRNTEAFF.

The rearrangement links TRBV29-1 to TRBJ1-5. This CDR3 is built from 12 residues. In germline, CDR1 is SQVTM, CDR2 ANQGSEA. The CDR3 protein is CSVLWAGQPQHF.

The chain joins TRBV7-8 to TRBJ2-3. Per the germline V gene, CDR1 is SGHVS and CDR2 is FQNEAQ. CDR3 size: 15 residues. CDR3 amino acids: CASSLELAGTDTQYF.

This rearrangement joins TRBV5-1 to TRBJ1-1; TCRdb reports TRBD1, a call that lacks DNA to check it against. CDR3 length: 16 amino acids. From germline, CDR1 is SGHRS and CDR2 YFSETQ. CDR3: CASSLEAGGAGTEAFF.

The gene calls are TRBV20-1 and TRBJ2-1. This CDR3 contains 15 residues. Germline V lookup: CDR1 DFQATT, CDR2 SNEGSKA (reference sequence). CDR3 loop: CSARLPAASYNEQFF.

The J gene is TRBJ1-4, the V gene TRBV5-1; without DNA, the TCRdb call of TRBD1 cannot be checked. CDR1 is SGHRS and CDR2 is YFSETQ in the germline V gene. This CDR3 spans 15 amino acids. Here the CDR3 reads CASSPGTTNNEKLFF.

The rearrangement joins TRBV11-2 to TRBJ2-1; there is no DNA to check the TCRdb D call of TRBD2. The CDR3 loop spans 15 amino acids. The germline V gene encodes CDR1 SGHAT and CDR2 FQNNGV. The CDR3 protein is CASSYTGPRYNEQFF.

The CDR3 sequence is CASSPAEGTEAFF. This sequence joins TRBV5-1 and TRBJ1-1. The CDR3 is 13 amino acids. Germline loops: CDR1 SGHRS, CDR2 YFSETQ.

The chain recombines TRBV29-1 with TRBJ1-1; TCRdb gives TRBD1 as the D gene, but with no DNA this cannot be confirmed. This CDR3 is built from 15 residues. Germline V gene data show CDR1 as SQVTM and CDR2 as ANQGSEA. CDR3 protein: CSVEDKVGTGAEAFF.

The genes are TRBV20-1 and TRBJ2-3; TCRdb gives TRBD1 as the D gene, but with no DNA this cannot be confirmed. The CDR3 length is 15 residues. Germline V gene sequence: CDR1 DFQATT, CDR2 SNEGSKA (reference sequence). The chain's CDR3 is CSARDHGGVTNTQYF.

This rearrangement joins TRBV6-2 or TRBV6-3 to TRBJ1-1. The CDR3 is 17 residues long. Germline V gene lookup returns CDR1 MNHEY and CDR2 SVGEGT. Here the CDR3 reads CASSYSLLDVLLTEAFF.

The rearrangement uses TRBV4-3 and TRBJ2-3; no DNA is available, so the TRBD2 call from TCRdb remains unchecked. Germline values: CDR1 LGHNA, CDR2 YSLEER. The CDR3 covers 20 residues. The CDR3 loop is CASSQSPTSGGAFGTDTQYF.

The CDR3 sequence is CASSEEAGGQETQYF. This chain links TRBV6-4 with TRBJ2-5; lacking DNA, the TRBD2 call made by TCRdb goes unchecked. Per germline, CDR1 MRHNA and CDR2 SNTAGT. The CDR3 is made up of 15 amino acids.

J is TRBJ2-1 and V is TRBV4-1; TCRdb's D call, TRBD1, is unchecked because there is no DNA. The CDR3 loop spans 17 amino acids. Germline V lookup: CDR1 MGHRA, CDR2 YSYEKL. CDR3 region: CASSPSAGGTPYNEQFF.

This chain joins TRBV20-1 and TRBJ2-3; TCRdb names TRBD2, which stays unverified in the absence of DNA. This CDR3 has 14 residues. Germline V lookup: CDR1 DFQATT, CDR2 SNEGSKA (reference sequence). The CDR3 region is CSATGGTHTDTQYF.

The chain recombines TRBV5-1 with TRBJ1-1; absent DNA, TCRdb's TRBD1 call cannot be checked. The CDR3 is made up of 18 amino acids. CDR1 and CDR2 (germline): SGHRS, YFSETQ. The CDR3: CASSLSGRGSEMNTEAFF.

The chain has TRBV24-1 and TRBJ2-1; the TRBD2 assignment by TCRdb is unverifiable without DNA. The length of the CDR3 is 16 residues. Germline V gene data show CDR1 as KGHDR and CDR2 as SFDVKD. CDR3 amino acids: CATSDPGTSGDNEQFF.

The chain employs TRBV20-1 and TRBJ2-3; absent DNA, TCRdb's TRBD1 call cannot be checked. Germline V gene sequence: CDR1 DFQATT, CDR2 SNEGSKA (reference sequence). This CDR3 has 14 residues. The CDR3 is CSAIGGQGADTQDF.